This T cell receptor (beta chain) is from a study of cytomegalovirus exposure and HLA in healthy donors. V was shortened by 4 bases and J by 11 bases, with 21 bases between the two germline ends. This CDR3 is built from 15 residues. Germline CDR1 LNHNV, CDR2 YYDKDF (reference sequence). Details on this clone: The antigen remains unidentified.

The PCR employed 60 Vbeta primers together with 13 Jbeta primers. The protocol was immunoSEQ multiplex PCR, while the TCRdb copy is restricted to in-frame clones and leaves out a portion. The data contain about 120,000 clones, around 76% of them singletons. Broader study findings: Donors were assumed by presence/absence analyses to have roughly uniform sequencing depth. A later analysis found that most CMV-associated TCR beta chains appeared HLA-restricted.

This TCR derives from a man aged 55 to 70 in good health and CMV-seropositive. The genes are TRBV15 and TRBJ1-5; D not certain. Material for sequencing was PBMCs. The CDR3 DNA is TGTGCCACCAGCACGCGAGATTCCCTAGCGAGAGCCCAGCATTTT. It encodes CATSTRDSLARAQHF.